Below are 22 T cell receptor beta chains sequenced from a single sample in a study of cytomegalovirus exposure and HLA in healthy donors. Primers: 60 Vbeta forward and 13 Jbeta reverse. Only in-frame clones appear in the TCRdb table, and some are missing; sequencing was by immunoSEQ multiplex PCR. The repertoire holds some 90,000 clones, with approximately 72% as singletons. Sequencing used PBMCs. The receptors shown here come from a woman in her sixties or seventies in good health and CMV-seropositive.

CDR3 nucleotides: TGTGCCACCTCAGGGGAGGGTTATTACAATGAGCAGTTCTTC. This gives the protein CATSGEGYYNEQFF. V usage is TRBV2 and J usage is TRBJ2-1; possible D gene TRBD2, 7 bases. V lost 10 bases and J lost 4, with 17 bases in between. The CDR3 sequence is 14 residues long. Germline CDR1 is SNHLY and CDR2 is FYNNEI.

The chain employs TRBV11-3 and TRBJ2-1; 12 bases fit TRBD2. The junction had 22 bases not matched to a gene; V was cut back by 5 bases and J by 8 bases. The germline V gene encodes CDR1 SGHNT and CDR2 YENEEA. The CDR3 runs 20 residues. The CDR3 DNA sequence: TGTGCCAGCAGCCGGCCTCAGAGGACGCTGACTAGCGGGAGAATCGATGAGCAGTTCTTC. Amino acids: CASSRPQRTLTSGRIDEQFF.

The chain uses TRBV18 and TRBJ1-1; 7 bases are a match to TRBD1. The germline CDR1 and CDR2 sequences are KGHSH and LQKENI. V lost 0 bases and J lost 6; bases outside the gene matches: 4. The CDR3 totals 14 residues. CDR3 residues: CASSPPNRGAEAFF. The CDR3 nucleotides read TGTGCCAGCTCACCACCGAACAGGGGAGCTGAAGCTTTCTTT.

This clone has just a few counts. This chain links TRBV10-3 with TRBJ2-1, with 9 nucleotides matching TRBD1. This CDR3 is built from 16 residues. V lost 5 bases, J lost 7 bases, and 12 bases stayed unmatched. Germline CDR1 ENHRY, CDR2 SYGVKD. The CDR3: CAISTHLGTGMNEQFF. CDR3 bases: TGTGCCATCAGTACACACCTTGGGACAGGGATGAATGAGCAGTTCTTC.

V is TRBV10-3 and J is TRBJ1-1; TRBD1 agrees at 10 bases. V lost 4 bases, J lost 1 base, and 6 bases stayed unmatched. CDR3 length equals 16 residues. Germline-derived CDR1 and CDR2 are ENHRY and SYGVKD. This chain's CDR3 is CAISVTGGSQNTEAFF. CDR3 bases: TGTGCCATCAGTGTGACAGGGGGCTCCCAGAACACTGAAGCTTTCTTT.

The rearrangement uses TRBV7-9 and TRBJ1-5; maybe TRBD1 (5 bases). The germline V gene has CDR1 SEHNR and CDR2 FQNEAQ (reference sequence). This CDR3 is 13 amino acids long. Trimming removed 3 bases from V and 6 bases from J, with 9 bases in between. The CDR3 loop is CASSLRGGQPQHF. CDR3 DNA: TGTGCCAGCAGCTTGCGGGGCGGTCAGCCCCAGCATTTT.

This clone was counted only a few times. J is TRBJ2-3 and V is TRBV6-4, with 14 bases identical to TRBD2. The germline CDR1 and CDR2 sequences are MRHNA and SNTAGT. After removal of 2 bases from V and 4 bases from J, the junction contained 2 bases not matched to a gene. There are 16 residues in the CDR3. The CDR3 nucleotides are TGTGCCAGCAGTGACCAGACTAGCGGGGGGGCAGATACGCAGTATTTT. Translated, it gives CASSDQTSGGADTQYF.

Details on this clone: One end of the junction fails to match germline, which may point to a read error. The chain carries TRBV28 and TRBJ1-2, with 9 bases aligning to TRBD1. This CDR3 spans 12 amino acids. Germline CDR1 and CDR2: MDHEN and SYDVKM. CDR3: CASSSGTGSHVF. In DNA form, the CDR3 reads TGTGCCAGCAGCTCCGGGACAGGGTCGCATGTCTTC.

The chain has TRBV10-2 and TRBJ1-1, with TRBD1 matching over 7 bases. Germline CDR1 and CDR2: WSHSY and SAAADI. V was clipped by 2 bases and J by 0 bases; unmatched bases: 3. This CDR3 has 15 residues. For the CDR3, the DNA is TGCGCCAGCAGTGAGGGAGGGGGCCTGAACACTGAAGCTTTCTTT. Translating it yields CASSEGGGLNTEAFF.

Only one count was recorded for this clone. This chain links TRBV19 with TRBJ1-1, with 8 bases lining up with TRBD1. The CDR3 runs 14 residues. Germline CDR1 LNHDA, CDR2 SQIVND (reference sequence). V was clipped by 7 bases and J by 0 bases; unmatched bases: 4. This chain's CDR3 is CASTQDRVNTEAFF. DNA for the CDR3: TGTGCCAGTACCCAGGACAGGGTGAACACTGAAGCTTTCTTT.

The V call is TRBV28, the J call TRBJ2-5, with D possibly matching TRBD1 (6 bases). The length of the CDR3 is 15 residues. V lost 6 bases and J lost 5, with 19 bases in between. Germline assignment: CDR1 MDHEN and CDR2 SYDVKM. This CDR3 reads CASSPVSGRGETQYF. The CDR3 region has the DNA TGTGCCAGCAGCCCAGTGTCCGGCAGGGGCGAGACCCAGTACTTC.

This clone was seen a single time. The CDR3 region is CASSLTPQGDGYTF. For the CDR3, the DNA is TGTGCCAGCAGCTTAACACCACAAGGAGATGGCTACACCTTC. J is TRBJ1-2 and V is TRBV7-3; the D is unclear. Looked up from germline, CDR1 is SGHTA and CDR2 is FQGTGA. The CDR3 runs 14 residues. The germline V and J ends were trimmed by 0 bases and 6 bases, with 11 bases remaining between them.

The chain is built from TRBV18 and TRBJ1-1; no clear D. Germline V gene sequence: CDR1 KGHSH, CDR2 LQKENI. The ends were cut back, 3 bases at V and 0 bases at J, with 11 bases in the middle. CDR3 length: 15 amino acids. The CDR3 bases are TGTGCCAGCTCACCTTTACAGACTATGAACACTGAAGCTTTCTTT. This codes for CASSPLQTMNTEAFF.

V usage is TRBV5-1 and J usage is TRBJ1-6; D remains unclear. CDR1 SGHRS and CDR2 YFSETQ come from the germline V gene. The CDR3 length is 16 residues. The ends were cut back, 0 bases at V and 0 bases at J, with 7 bases in the middle. The CDR3 loop is CASSLVMSSYNSPLHF. The DNA for the CDR3 is TGCGCCAGCAGCTTGGTGATGAGCTCCTATAATTCACCCCTCCACTTT.

The chain has TRBV28 and TRBJ2-7, with D tentatively TRBD2 (7 bases). Trimming removed 7 bases at V and 2 bases at J, with 27 bases between. Germline values: CDR1 MDHEN, CDR2 SYDVKM. The CDR3 is made up of 18 amino acids. The CDR3 bases are TGTGCCAGCATCGAAGGGGGAGGGCCTACGGGGAGCGCCTACGAGCAGTACTTC. The encoded protein is CASIEGGGPTGSAYEQYF.

The rearrangement uses TRBV10-2 and TRBJ1-6, with a possible D match to TRBD1 (5 bases). The CDR3 length is 14 residues. The germline V gene encodes CDR1 WSHSY and CDR2 SAAADI. Deletions cut 7 bases from V and 7 bases from J, with 14 bases between. CDR3 protein: CASTGLELNSPLHF. As DNA, the CDR3 is TGCGCCAGCACGGGACTTGAACTAAATTCACCCCTCCACTTT.

The chain combines TRBV6-1 with TRBJ2-4; weak D call: TRBD1 (6 bases). With 0 bases removed from V and 1 base from J, the gap between germline ends came to 13 bases. The V gene's germline CDR1 is MNHNS and CDR2 SASEGT. The CDR3 has 17 amino acids. The CDR3 sequence is CASSEAGRGRAKNIQYF. CDR3 bases: TGTGCCAGCAGTGAAGCTGGCAGGGGTAGGGCCAAAAACATTCAGTACTTC.

The rearrangement joins TRBV10-3 to TRBJ2-7; 8 bases are shared with TRBD2. V shed 0 bases, J shed 2 bases, and the junction held 9 bases outside the gene matches. Germline assignment: CDR1 ENHRY and CDR2 SYGVKD. The CDR3 has 17 amino acids. The CDR3 here is CAISESSGGGSTYEQYF. CDR3 sequence (DNA): TGTGCCATCAGTGAGTCCTCTGGCGGGGGGTCTACCTACGAGCAGTACTTC.

This clone was seen only a few times. The J gene is TRBJ1-5, the V gene TRBV27; D uncertain. Germline V lookup: CDR1 MNHEY, CDR2 SMNVEV (reference sequence). Trimming took off 1 base at V and 2 bases at J, with 9 bases between the two ends. The CDR3 consists of 15 residues. The CDR3 coding sequence is TGTGCCAGCAGTTTATGGGCAGCCGGCAATCAGCCCCAGCATTTT. Translation: CASSLWAAGNQPQHF.

V and J are TRBV5-1 and TRBJ2-3; a weak D match, TRBD2 (6 bases). This CDR3 is 15 amino acids long. V was shortened by 2 bases and J by 1 base, with 11 bases between the two germline ends. Germline CDR1 is SGHRS and CDR2 is YFSETQ. The DNA for the CDR3 is TGCGCCAGCAGCTTAGGAGGGATCGGCACAGATACGCAGTATTTT. Translated, it gives CASSLGGIGTDTQYF.

The chain recombines TRBV28 with TRBJ1-1; D is uncertain. CDR1 is MDHEN and CDR2 is SYDVKM in the germline V gene. This CDR3 has 13 amino acids. V was pared by 8 bases and J by 2 bases, with 12 bases between. The CDR3 spells CASLDGSNTEAFF. CDR3 DNA: TGTGCCAGCCTCGACGGGAGTAACACTGAAGCTTTCTTT.

The chain couples TRBV5-1 to TRBJ1-1; 7 nucleotides agree with TRBD1. From germline, CDR1 is SGHRS and CDR2 YFSETQ. V lost 0 bases to trimming and J lost 6 bases; unmatched junction nucleotides: 2. The CDR3 loop spans 13 amino acids. DNA of the CDR3: TGCGCCAGCAGCTTGGACGGACAGGCTGAAGCTTTCTTT. This translates into CASSLDGQAEAFF.